The T cell receptor beta chain described here comes from a study of T cell changes during pregnancy in multiple sclerosis. This clone was seen just once. The V and J ends lost 0 bases and 0 bases, in that order; junction bases with no gene match: 3. Germline CDR1 and CDR2: SGHVS and FQNEAQ. The CDR3 extends over 17 amino acids. Sequencing was performed with immunoSEQ multiplex PCR; in TCRdb, only in-frame clones are kept and a portion is missing. The table shows fewer than 55,000 clones, with about 93% occurring only once. V and J are TRBV7-8 and TRBJ2-5; 11 bases agree with TRBD2. This clonotype was obtained from a female donor with multiple sclerosis, enrolled in a pregnancy study. This material consisted of CD4+ T cells from peripheral blood mononuclear cells, taken in the third trimester of pregnancy. CDR3 sequence (DNA): TGTGCCAGCAGCTTAGCTCCTAGCGGGGGGTACCAAGAGACCCAGTACTTC. Translating it yields CASSLAPSGGYQETQYF.